The 23 T cell receptor beta chains below come from one sample, sequenced in a study of blood T cell repertoires in COVID-19. This table comes from immunoSEQ multiplex PCR, and its TCRdb copy is limited to in-frame clones, with some not included. This sample has about 53,000 clones, with 70% to 85% found just once. Sequenced material: peripheral blood. Receptors were obtained from a human donor in a cohort sampled during active COVID-19.

The chain is built from TRBV7-9 and TRBJ2-5; 8 bases fit TRBD2. Per germline, CDR1 SEHNR and CDR2 FQNEAQ (reference sequence). The CDR3 length is 18 residues. V trimming: 7 bases; J trimming: 5 bases; junction bases outside the gene matches: 21. CDR3 DNA: TGTGCCAGCACCTCAGGGCGCGGGGGGCCCGCGCCGGGGGAGACCCAGTACTTC. It translates to CASTSGRGGPAPGETQYF. Variable domain in full (rest from reference TRBV7-9 and TRBJ2-5): DTGVSQNPRHKITKRGQNVTFRCDPISEHNRLYWYRQTLGQGPEFLTYFQNEAQLEKSRLLSDRFSAERPKGSFSTLEIQRTEQGDSAMYLCASTSGRGGPAPGETQYFGPGTRLLVL.

The genes are TRBV18 and TRBJ1-4; TRBD1 agrees at 10 bases. V shed 3 bases, J shed 4 bases, and the junction held 5 bases outside the gene matches. The CDR3 totals 16 residues. The germline V gene has CDR1 KGHSH and CDR2 LQKENI. The DNA for the CDR3 is TGTGCCAGCTCACCTCAAGGGGACAGGGGTAATGAAAAACTGTTTTTT. Amino acids: CASSPQGDRGNEKLFF.

The chain employs TRBV29-1 and TRBJ1-1, with D perhaps TRBD1 (5 bases). The germline V gene has CDR1 SQVTM and CDR2 ANQGSEA. The germline V and J ends were trimmed by 5 bases and 3 bases, with 7 bases remaining between them. This CDR3 is built from 11 residues. The CDR3 spells CSVYRYTEAFF. CDR3 nucleotide sequence: TGCAGCGTTTACAGGTACACTGAAGCTTTCTTT.

The chain carries TRBV9 and TRBJ1-1; the match to TRBD1 covers 8 bases. Trimming at V came to 4 bases and at J to 3 bases, leaving 2 bases not matched to a gene. The CDR3 length is 13 residues. Germline V gives CDR1 SGDLS, CDR2 YYNGEE. The CDR3 here is CASSSGGYTEAFF. CDR3 nucleotides: TGTGCCAGCAGCTCAGGGGGCTACACTGAAGCTTTCTTT. The whole variable domain, filled in from reference TRBV9 and TRBJ1-1, reads DSGVTQTPKHLITATGQRVTLRCSPRSGDLSVYWYQQSLDQGLQFLIQYYNGEERAKGNILERFSAQQFPDLHSELNLSSLELGDSALYFCASSSGGYTEAFFGQGTRLTVV.

The rearrangement uses TRBV6-6 and TRBJ1-5, with D perhaps matching TRBD1 (5 bases). Germline CDR1 is MNHNY and CDR2 is SVGAGI (reference sequence). Trimming stripped 6 bases from V and 4 bases from J, with 16 bases between. The CDR3 is made up of 15 amino acids. The CDR3 DNA sequence: TGTGCCAGCAGGGCCACTCAGGGTCCAAATCAGCCCCAGCATTTT. Protein product: CASRATQGPNQPQHF.

In this sample, this clone turned up once. The J gene is TRBJ2-3, the V gene TRBV29-1; 12 nucleotides match TRBD2. The CDR3 has 17 residues. With V trimmed by 5 bases and J by 0 bases, 9 bases remained unmatched. Germline values: CDR1 SQVTM, CDR2 ANQGSEA. Here the CDR3 DNA reads TGCAGCGTTTCGACTAGCGGGAGTGAAACTAGCACAGATACGCAGTATTTT. It codes for CSVSTSGSETSTDTQYF.

The chain links TRBV28 to TRBJ1-5; no firm D call. CDR1 is MDHEN and CDR2 is SYDVKM in the germline V gene. The length of the CDR3 is 14 residues. V was pared by 1 base and J by 3 bases, with 7 bases between. For the CDR3, the DNA is TGTGCCAGCAGTTTATTACAGACCAATCAGCCCCAGCATTTT. This sequence encodes CASSLLQTNQPQHF.

The chain links TRBV19 to TRBJ1-2; 7 nucleotides line up with TRBD1. Germline-derived CDR1 and CDR2 are LNHDA and SQIVND (reference sequence). The CDR3 has 17 residues. Trimming cost V 5 bases and J 3 bases; bases outside gene matches: 15. The CDR3 protein is CASSVMGTVTRYYGYTF. The CDR3 nucleotides read TGTGCCAGTAGTGTCATGGGGACAGTGACAAGATACTATGGCTACACCTTC. The whole variable domain, filled in from reference TRBV19 and TRBJ1-2, reads DGGITQSPKYLFRKEGQNVTLSCEQNLNHDAMYWYRQDPGQGLRLIYYSQIVNDFQKGDIAEGYSVSREKKESFPLTVTSAQKNPTAFYLCASSVMGTVTRYYGYTFGSGTRLTVV.

J is TRBJ2-5 and V is TRBV6-2 or TRBV6-3, with D possibly TRBD1 on 6 matching bases. This CDR3 spans 15 amino acids. V lost 4 bases and J lost 1, with 13 bases in between. Looked up from germline, CDR1 is MNHEY and CDR2 is SVGEGT. The CDR3 reads CASSFPWTVQETQYF. DNA of the CDR3: TGTGCCAGCAGTTTTCCTTGGACAGTCCAAGAGACCCAGTACTTC.

This chain connects TRBV4-2 to TRBJ2-3, with D possibly matching TRBD1 (5 bases). Per germline, CDR1 LGHNA and CDR2 YNFKEQ. V lost 4 bases and J lost 1, with 6 bases in between. This CDR3 is built from 13 residues. CDR3 protein: CASSRGGTDTQYF. The CDR3 DNA reads TGTGCCAGCAGCCGGGGCGGCACAGATACGCAGTATTTT.

The rearrangement joins TRBV28 to TRBJ1-1; D is undetermined. The V gene's germline CDR1 is MDHEN and CDR2 SYDVKM. The V gene lost 7 bases and the J gene lost 5 bases, with 11 bases spanning the gap. This CDR3 spans 12 amino acids. CDR3 loop: CASKGGGTEAFF. CDR3 coding DNA: TGTGCCAGCAAGGGAGGAGGGACTGAAGCTTTCTTT.

The J gene is TRBJ1-1, the V gene TRBV18; 7 bases fit TRBD1. The ends lost 4 bases at V and 0 bases at J; junction bases unmatched: 5. This CDR3 is 15 amino acids long. Germline V gene lookup returns CDR1 KGHSH and CDR2 LQKENI. The CDR3 DNA sequence: TGTGCCAGCTCACAGGGGGCGGAATTGAACACTGAAGCTTTCTTT. This sequence encodes CASSQGAELNTEAFF.

The chain carries TRBV2 and TRBJ2-1; D ambiguous. Germline CDR1 reads SNHLY; CDR2 reads FYNNEI. V shed 5 bases and J shed 4 bases, with 12 bases lying between them. The CDR3 has 14 residues. The CDR3 nucleotides are TGTGCCAGCAGTAAATCCTCTTCTTACAATGAGCAGTTCTTC. Its protein product is CASSKSSSYNEQFF. Looking up the rest from reference TRBV2 and TRBJ2-1 gives the full variable domain: EPEVTQTPSHQVTQMGQEVILRCVPISNHLYFYWYRQILGQKVEFLVSFYNNEISEKSEIFDDQFSVERPDGSNFTLKIRSTKLEDSAMYFCASSKSSSYNEQFFGPGTRLTVL.

The table lists this clone with a count of one. The CDR3 is CASSLEARGANVLTF. The CDR3 DNA reads TGTGCCAGCAGCCTCGAGGCGAGAGGGGCCAACGTCCTGACTTTC. The chain is built from TRBV11-3 and TRBJ2-6; the D is unclear. Trimming removed 5 bases from V and 4 bases from J, with 12 bases in between. Looked up from germline, CDR1 is SGHNT and CDR2 is YENEEA. This CDR3 has 15 amino acids.

This clone was detected a few times. CDR3: CASSDFGQGIQGEKLFF. The CDR3 nucleotides read TGTGCCAGCAGTGATTTCGGACAGGGGATCCAGGGTGAAAAACTGTTTTTT. J is TRBJ1-4 and V is TRBV6-1; 9 bases are shared with TRBD1. CDR1 is MNHNS, CDR2 SASEGT, per germline. Losses at the gene ends were 3 bases for V and 7 bases for J; bases not matched to a gene: 12. The CDR3 runs to 17 residues.

V and J are TRBV14 and TRBJ1-1; D gene unclear. Germline CDR1 reads SGHDN; CDR2 reads FVKESK. This CDR3 comprises 15 residues. V lost 1 base and J 9 bases, leaving 18 bases between the germline ends. CDR3 sequence: CASSQGLAGGGKAFF. For the CDR3, the DNA is TGTGCCAGCAGCCAAGGTCTCGCCGGCGGTGGAAAAGCTTTCTTT.

This clone was observed a single time. The V gene is TRBV9, the J gene TRBJ2-2; 9 bases match TRBD2. V lost 0 bases, J lost 2 bases, and 8 bases stayed unmatched. Germline CDR1 and CDR2: SGDLS and YYNGEE. The CDR3 contains 18 residues. The CDR3 is CASSVGVSGGYNTGELFF. The CDR3 bases are TGTGCCAGCAGCGTAGGGGTTAGCGGGGGTTATAACACCGGGGAGCTGTTTTTT.

This rearrangement joins TRBV2 to TRBJ1-2; 12 bases are a match to TRBD1. V shed 5 bases, J shed 7 bases, and the junction held 11 bases outside the gene matches. This CDR3 region has 16 residues. Germline V gives CDR1 SNHLY, CDR2 FYNNEI. This chain's CDR3 is CASSLTGTGGWGGYTF. DNA for the CDR3: TGTGCCAGCAGTCTAACAGGGACAGGGGGCTGGGGTGGCTACACCTTC.

CDR3 coding DNA: TGTGCCAGCAGACCAGGGTACGCGAACACCGGGGAGCTGTTTTTT. This encodes CASRPGYANTGELFF. The chain combines TRBV6-5 with TRBJ2-2; TRBD1 is a possible D gene (5 bases). There are 15 residues in the CDR3. Germline V gives CDR1 MNHEY, CDR2 SVGAGI. Trimming pared 6 bases from V and 0 bases from J, leaving 11 bases between.

The V and J genes are TRBV7-2 and TRBJ1-1; D is possibly TRBD1 (5 bases). V was pared by 5 bases and J by 4 bases, with 14 bases between. The CDR3 spans 14 residues. Germline V gene lookup returns CDR1 SGHTA and CDR2 FQGNSA. The CDR3 reads CASSAQGMGTEAFF. The CDR3 DNA follows: TGTGCCAGCAGCGCGCAGGGTATGGGCACTGAAGCTTTCTTT.

The chain carries TRBV27 and TRBJ2-1; D is unclear. CDR3 size: 16 residues. The germline V and J ends were trimmed by 7 bases and 3 bases, with 19 bases remaining between them. In germline, CDR1 is MNHEY, CDR2 SMNVEV (reference sequence). CDR3 loop: CASKSWLSVGYNEQFF. DNA for the CDR3: TGTGCCAGCAAATCCTGGTTGAGCGTCGGCTACAATGAGCAGTTCTTC.

This clone has only a few counts. The chain has TRBV6-2 or TRBV6-3 and TRBJ2-2, with TRBD2 matching 7 bases. The CDR3 runs to 17 residues. Germline assignment: CDR1 MNHEY and CDR2 SVGEGT. J lost 7 bases, V lost 2 bases, and 13 bases had no gene match. The CDR3 bases are TGTGCCAGCAGTTACCCCCCCGATGTGGGAGGGATCGGGGAGCTGTTTTTT. Translating it yields CASSYPPDVGGIGELFF.

The rearrangement uses TRBV15 and TRBJ1-1; D gene uncertain. V gave up 0 bases and J gave up 1 base, with 12 bases separating them. The CDR3 is 16 amino acids. From germline, CDR1 is LNHNV and CDR2 YYDKDF (reference sequence). The DNA for the CDR3 is TGTGCCACCAGCAGAGAGGGCAGACCCGGGAACACTGAAGCTTTCTTT. Residues: CATSREGRPGNTEAFF.